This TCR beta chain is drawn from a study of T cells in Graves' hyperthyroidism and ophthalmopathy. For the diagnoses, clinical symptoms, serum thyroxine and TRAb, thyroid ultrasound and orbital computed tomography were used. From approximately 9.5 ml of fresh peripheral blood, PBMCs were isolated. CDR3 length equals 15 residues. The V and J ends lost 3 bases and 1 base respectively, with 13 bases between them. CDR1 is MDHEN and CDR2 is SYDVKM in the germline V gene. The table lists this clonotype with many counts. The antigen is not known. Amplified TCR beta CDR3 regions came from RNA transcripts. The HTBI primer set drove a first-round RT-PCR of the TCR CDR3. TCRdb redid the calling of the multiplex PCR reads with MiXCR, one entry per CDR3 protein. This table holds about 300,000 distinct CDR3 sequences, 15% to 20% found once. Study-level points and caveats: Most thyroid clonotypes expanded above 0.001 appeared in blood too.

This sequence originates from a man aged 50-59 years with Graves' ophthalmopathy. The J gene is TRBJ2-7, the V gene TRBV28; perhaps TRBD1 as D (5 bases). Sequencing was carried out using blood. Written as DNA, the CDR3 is TGTGCCAGCAGTTTCGAGGCAGGGTGGTCCTACGAGCAGTACTTC. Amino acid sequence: CASSFEAGWSYEQYF.